This T cell receptor (beta chain) was documented in a study of T cells in Graves' hyperthyroidism and ophthalmopathy. TCR beta CDR3 regions were amplified from RNA. During a first-round RT-PCR of the TCR CDR3, the HTBI primer set was used. Each CDR3 protein is one row after TCRdb ran MiXCR on the multiplex PCR reads. The sample has fewer than 750,000 distinct CDR3 sequences; roughly 14% are singletons. Germline V lookup: CDR1 DFQATT, CDR2 SNEGSKA (reference sequence). CDR3 length: 15 amino acids. V lost 5 bases, J lost 7 bases, and 21 bases lay in between. General study points: Most thyroid clonotypes that were expanded above 0.001 also turned up in blood.

There are many counts of this clonotype. The antigen remains undetermined. The origin of this receptor is a woman between 40 and 50 years old with Graves' ophthalmopathy. Sample: blood. The chain recombines TRBV20-1 with TRBJ2-1, with D possibly TRBD2 on 6 matching bases. The CDR3 nucleotides read TGCAGTGCTCCCCCACTAGCTTGGGCTCAAAATGAGCAGTTCTTC. Protein: CSAPPLAWAQNEQFF.